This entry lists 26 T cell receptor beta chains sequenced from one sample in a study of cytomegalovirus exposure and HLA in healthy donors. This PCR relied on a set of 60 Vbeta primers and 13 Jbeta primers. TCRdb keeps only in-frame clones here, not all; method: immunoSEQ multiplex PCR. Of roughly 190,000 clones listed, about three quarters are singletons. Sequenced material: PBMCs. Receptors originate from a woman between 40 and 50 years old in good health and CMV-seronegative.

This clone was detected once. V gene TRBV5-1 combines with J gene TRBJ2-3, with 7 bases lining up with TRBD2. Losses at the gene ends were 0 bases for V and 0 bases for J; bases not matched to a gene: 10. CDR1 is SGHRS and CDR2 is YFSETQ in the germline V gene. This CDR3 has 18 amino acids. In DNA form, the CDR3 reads TGCGCCAGCAGCTTGGTCCGCGGACTAGACTCTAGCACAGATACGCAGTATTTT. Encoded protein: CASSLVRGLDSSTDTQYF.

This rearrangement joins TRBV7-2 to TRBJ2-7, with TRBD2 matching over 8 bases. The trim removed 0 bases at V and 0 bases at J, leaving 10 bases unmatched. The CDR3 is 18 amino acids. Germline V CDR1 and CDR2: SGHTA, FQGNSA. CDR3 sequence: CASSLALSGGRSSYEQYF. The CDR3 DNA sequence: TGTGCCAGCAGCTTAGCGTTAAGCGGGGGTAGGAGCTCCTACGAGCAGTACTTC.

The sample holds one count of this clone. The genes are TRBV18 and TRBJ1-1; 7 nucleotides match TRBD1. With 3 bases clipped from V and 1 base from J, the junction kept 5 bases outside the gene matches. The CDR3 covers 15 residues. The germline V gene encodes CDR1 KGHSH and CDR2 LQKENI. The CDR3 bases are TGTGCCAGCTCACCCGGGACAGTCTCGAACACTGAAGCTTTCTTT. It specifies CASSPGTVSNTEAFF.

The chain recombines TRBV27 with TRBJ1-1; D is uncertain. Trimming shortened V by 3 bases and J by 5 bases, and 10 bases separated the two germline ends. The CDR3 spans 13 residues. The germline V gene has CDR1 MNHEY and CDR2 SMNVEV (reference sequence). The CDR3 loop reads CASSFLAGTEAFF. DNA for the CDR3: TGTGCCAGCAGTTTCCTGGCGGGGACTGAAGCTTTCTTT.

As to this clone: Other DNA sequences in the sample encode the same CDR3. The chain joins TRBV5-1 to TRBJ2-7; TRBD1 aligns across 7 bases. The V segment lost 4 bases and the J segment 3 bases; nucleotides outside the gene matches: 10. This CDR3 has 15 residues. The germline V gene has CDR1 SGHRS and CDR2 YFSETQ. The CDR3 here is CASSQAGTAFYEQYF. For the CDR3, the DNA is TGCGCCAGCAGCCAAGCCGGGACAGCATTCTACGAGCAGTACTTC.

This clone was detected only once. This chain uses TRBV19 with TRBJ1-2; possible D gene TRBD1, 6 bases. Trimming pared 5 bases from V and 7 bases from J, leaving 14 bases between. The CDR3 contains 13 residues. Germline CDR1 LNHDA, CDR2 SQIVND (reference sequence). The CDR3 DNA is TGTGCCAGTAGTGAACAGGGTGAGGGTGGCTACACCTTC. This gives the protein CASSEQGEGGYTF.

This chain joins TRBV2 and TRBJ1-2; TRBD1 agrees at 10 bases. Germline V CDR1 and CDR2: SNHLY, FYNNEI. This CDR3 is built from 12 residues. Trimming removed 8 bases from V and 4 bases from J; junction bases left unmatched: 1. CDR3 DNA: TGTGCCAGCCGGGACAGGGGCTATGGCTACACCTTC. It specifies CASRDRGYGYTF.

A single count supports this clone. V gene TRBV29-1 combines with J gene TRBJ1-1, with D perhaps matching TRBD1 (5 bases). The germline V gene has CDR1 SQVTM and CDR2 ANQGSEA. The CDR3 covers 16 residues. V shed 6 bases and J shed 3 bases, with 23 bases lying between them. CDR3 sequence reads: CSVGPAVDGLYTEAFF. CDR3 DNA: TGCAGCGTGGGGCCCGCCGTGGATGGTTTGTACACTGAAGCTTTCTTT.

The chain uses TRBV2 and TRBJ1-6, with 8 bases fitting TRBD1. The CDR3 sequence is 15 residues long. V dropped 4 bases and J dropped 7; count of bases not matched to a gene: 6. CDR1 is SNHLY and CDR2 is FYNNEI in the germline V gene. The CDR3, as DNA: TGTGCCAGCAGTGGGGACAGGAGAGGGAATTCACCCCTCCACTTT. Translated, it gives CASSGDRRGNSPLHF.

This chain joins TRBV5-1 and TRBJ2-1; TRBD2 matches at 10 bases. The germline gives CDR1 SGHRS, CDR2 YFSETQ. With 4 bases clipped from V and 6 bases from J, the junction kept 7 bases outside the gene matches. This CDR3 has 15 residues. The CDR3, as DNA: TGCGCCAGCAGCCCGGGACTAGCGAAATCCAATGAGCAGTTCTTC. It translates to CASSPGLAKSNEQFF.

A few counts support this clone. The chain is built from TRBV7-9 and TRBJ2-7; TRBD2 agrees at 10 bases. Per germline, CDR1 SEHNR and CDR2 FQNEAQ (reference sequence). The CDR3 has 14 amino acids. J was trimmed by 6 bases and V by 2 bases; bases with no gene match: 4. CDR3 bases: TGTGCCAGCAGCTTACTAGCGGGAGCGGGCGAGCAGTACTTC. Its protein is CASSLLAGAGEQYF.

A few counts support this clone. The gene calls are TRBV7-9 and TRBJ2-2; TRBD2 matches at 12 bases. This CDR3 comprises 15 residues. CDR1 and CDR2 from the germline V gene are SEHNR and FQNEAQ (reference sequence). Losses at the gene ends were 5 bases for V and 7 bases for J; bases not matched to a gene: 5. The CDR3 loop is CASSQGLAGHGELFF. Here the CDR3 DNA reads TGTGCCAGCAGCCAGGGACTAGCGGGCCACGGGGAGCTGTTTTTT.

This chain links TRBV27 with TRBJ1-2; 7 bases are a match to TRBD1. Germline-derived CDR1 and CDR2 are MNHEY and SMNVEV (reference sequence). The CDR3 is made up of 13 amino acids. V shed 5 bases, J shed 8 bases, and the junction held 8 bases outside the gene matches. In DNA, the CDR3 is TGTGCCAGCAGTCCCAGCACAGGGGACGGCTACACCTTC. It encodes CASSPSTGDGYTF.

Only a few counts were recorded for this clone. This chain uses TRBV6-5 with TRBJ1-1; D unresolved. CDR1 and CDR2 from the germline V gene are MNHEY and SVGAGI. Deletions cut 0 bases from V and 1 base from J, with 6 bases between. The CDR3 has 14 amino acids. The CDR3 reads CASSYSSENTEAFF. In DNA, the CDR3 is TGTGCCAGCAGTTACTCGTCAGAGAACACTGAAGCTTTCTTT.

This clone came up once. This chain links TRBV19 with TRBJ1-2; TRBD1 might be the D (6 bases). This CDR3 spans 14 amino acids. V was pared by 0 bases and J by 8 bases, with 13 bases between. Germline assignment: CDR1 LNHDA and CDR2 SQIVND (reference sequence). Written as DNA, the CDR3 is TGTGCCAGTAGTATAGAGGGGGCTCCGGGGGGCTACACCTTC. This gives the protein CASSIEGAPGGYTF.

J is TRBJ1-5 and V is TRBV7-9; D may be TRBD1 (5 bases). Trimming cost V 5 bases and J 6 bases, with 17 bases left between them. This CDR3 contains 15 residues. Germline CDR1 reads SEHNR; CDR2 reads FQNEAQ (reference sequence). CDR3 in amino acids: CASSPAGGVGQPQHF. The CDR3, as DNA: TGTGCCAGCAGCCCGGCTGGAGGGGTGGGTCAGCCCCAGCATTTT.

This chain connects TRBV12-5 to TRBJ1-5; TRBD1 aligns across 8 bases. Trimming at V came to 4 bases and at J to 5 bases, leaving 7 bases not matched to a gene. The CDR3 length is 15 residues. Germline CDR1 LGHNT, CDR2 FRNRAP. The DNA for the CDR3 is TGTGCTAGTGGTTCTGGACAGGGCCGCGATCAGCCCCAGCATTTT. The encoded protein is CASGSGQGRDQPQHF.

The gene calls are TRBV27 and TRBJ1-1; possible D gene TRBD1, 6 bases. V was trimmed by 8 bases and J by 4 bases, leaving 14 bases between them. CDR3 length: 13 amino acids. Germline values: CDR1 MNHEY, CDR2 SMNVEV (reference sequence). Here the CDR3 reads CASGGGRSTEAFF. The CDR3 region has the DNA TGTGCCAGCGGGGGGGGGCGAAGCACTGAAGCTTTCTTT.

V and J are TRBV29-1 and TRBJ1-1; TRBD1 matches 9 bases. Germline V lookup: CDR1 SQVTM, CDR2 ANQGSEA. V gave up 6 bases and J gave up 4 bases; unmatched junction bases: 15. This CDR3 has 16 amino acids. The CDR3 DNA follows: TGCAGCGTCCCTCGGGGACAGGGAGGAGTGCGCACTGAAGCTTTCTTT. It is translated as CSVPRGQGGVRTEAFF.

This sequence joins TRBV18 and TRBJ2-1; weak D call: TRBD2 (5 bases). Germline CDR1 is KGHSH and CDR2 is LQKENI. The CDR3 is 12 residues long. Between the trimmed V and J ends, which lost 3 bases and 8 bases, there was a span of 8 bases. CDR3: CASSPKRDEQFF. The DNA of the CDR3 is TGTGCCAGCTCACCTAAGAGGGATGAGCAGTTCTTC.

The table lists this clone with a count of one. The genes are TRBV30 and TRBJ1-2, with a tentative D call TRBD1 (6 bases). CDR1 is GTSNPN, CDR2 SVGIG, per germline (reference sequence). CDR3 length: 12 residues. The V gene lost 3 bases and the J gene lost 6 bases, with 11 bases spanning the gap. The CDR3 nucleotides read TGTGCCTGGAGGAGGGACATCGATGGCTACACCTTC. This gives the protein CAWRRDIDGYTF.

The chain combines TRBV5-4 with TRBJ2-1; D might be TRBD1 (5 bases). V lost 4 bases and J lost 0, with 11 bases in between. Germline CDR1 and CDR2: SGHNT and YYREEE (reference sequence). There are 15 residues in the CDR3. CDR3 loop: CASSNRQSSYNEQFF. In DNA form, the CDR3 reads TGTGCCAGCAGCAATAGACAGAGCTCCTACAATGAGCAGTTCTTC.

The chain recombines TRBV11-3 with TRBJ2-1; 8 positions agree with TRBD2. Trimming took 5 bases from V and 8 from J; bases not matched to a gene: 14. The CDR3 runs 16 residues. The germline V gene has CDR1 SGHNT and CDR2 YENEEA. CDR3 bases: TGTGCCAGCAGCCATGGGGCGGGAGGTTATCTGGATGAGCAGTTCTTC. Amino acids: CASSHGAGGYLDEQFF.

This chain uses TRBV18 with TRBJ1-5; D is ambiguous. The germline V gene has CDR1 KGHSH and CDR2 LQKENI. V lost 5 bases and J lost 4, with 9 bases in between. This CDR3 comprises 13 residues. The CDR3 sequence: CASSATSNQPQHF. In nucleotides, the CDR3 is TGTGCCAGCTCAGCCACATCTAATCAGCCCCAGCATTTT. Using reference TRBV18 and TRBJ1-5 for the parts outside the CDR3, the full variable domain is NAGVMQNPRHLVRRRGQEARLRCSPMKGHSHVYWYRQLPEEGLKFMVYLQKENIIDESGMPKERFSAEFPKEGPSILRIQQVVRGDSAAYFCASSATSNQPQHFGDGTRLSIL.

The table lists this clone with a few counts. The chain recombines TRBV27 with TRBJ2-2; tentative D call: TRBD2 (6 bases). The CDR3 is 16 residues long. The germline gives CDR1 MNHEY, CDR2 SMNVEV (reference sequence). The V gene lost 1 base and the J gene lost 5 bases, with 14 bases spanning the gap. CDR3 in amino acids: CASSLYLGGGTGELFF. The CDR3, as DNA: TGTGCCAGCAGTTTATACCTGGGGGGTGGTACCGGGGAGCTGTTTTTT.

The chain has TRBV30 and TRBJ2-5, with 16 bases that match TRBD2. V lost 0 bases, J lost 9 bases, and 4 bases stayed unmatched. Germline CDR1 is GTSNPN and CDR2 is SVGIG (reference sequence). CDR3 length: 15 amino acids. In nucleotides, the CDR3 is TGTGCCTGGAGTGTAGGGACTAGCGGGAGGGGGGCCCAGTACTTC. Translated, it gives CAWSVGTSGRGAQYF.